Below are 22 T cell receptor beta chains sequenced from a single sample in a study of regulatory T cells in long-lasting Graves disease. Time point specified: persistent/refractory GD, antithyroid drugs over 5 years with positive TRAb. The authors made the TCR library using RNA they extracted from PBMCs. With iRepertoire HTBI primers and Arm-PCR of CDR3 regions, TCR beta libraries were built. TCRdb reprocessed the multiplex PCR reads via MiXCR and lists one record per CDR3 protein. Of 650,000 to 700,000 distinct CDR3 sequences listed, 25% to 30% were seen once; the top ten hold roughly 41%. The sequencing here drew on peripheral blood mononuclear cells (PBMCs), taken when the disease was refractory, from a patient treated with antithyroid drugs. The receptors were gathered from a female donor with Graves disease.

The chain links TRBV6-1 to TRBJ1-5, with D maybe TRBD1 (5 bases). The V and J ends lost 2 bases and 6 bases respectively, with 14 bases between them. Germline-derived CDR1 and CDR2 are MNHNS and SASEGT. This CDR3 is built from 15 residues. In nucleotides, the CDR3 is TGTGCCAGCAGTGAATCCTGGACGGGGCGTCAGCCCCAGCATTTT. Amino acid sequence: CASSESWTGRQPQHF.

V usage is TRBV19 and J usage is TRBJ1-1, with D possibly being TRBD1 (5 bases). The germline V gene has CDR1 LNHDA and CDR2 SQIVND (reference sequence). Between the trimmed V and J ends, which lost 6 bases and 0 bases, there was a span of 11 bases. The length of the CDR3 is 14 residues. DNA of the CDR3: TGTGCCAGTAGGCGAGGGGATATGAACACTGAAGCTTTCTTT. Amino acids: CASRRGDMNTEAFF.

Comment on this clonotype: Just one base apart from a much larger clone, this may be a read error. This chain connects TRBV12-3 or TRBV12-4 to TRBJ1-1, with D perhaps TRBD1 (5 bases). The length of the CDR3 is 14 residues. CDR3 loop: CASSSIQGVTETFF. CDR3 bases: TGTGCCAGCAGTTCAATTCAAGGGGTTACTGAAACTTTCTTT.

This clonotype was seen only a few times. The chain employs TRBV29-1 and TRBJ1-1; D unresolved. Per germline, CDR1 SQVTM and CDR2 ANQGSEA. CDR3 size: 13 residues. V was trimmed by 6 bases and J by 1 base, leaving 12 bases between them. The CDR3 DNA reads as TGCAGCGTGGACCGTGGAGGGAACACTGAAGCTTTCTTT. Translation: CSVDRGGNTEAFF. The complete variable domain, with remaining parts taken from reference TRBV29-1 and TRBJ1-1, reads SAVISQKPSRDICQRGTSLTIQCQVDSQVTMMFWYRQQPGQSLTLIATANQGSEATYESGFVIDKFPISRPNLTFSTLTVSNMSPEDSSIYLCSVDRGGNTEAFFGQGTRLTVV.

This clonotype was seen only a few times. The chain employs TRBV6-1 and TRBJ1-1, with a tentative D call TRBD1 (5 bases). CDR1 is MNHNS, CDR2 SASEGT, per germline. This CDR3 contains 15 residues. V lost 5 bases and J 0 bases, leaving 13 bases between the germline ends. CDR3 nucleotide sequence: TGTGCCAGCAGTACCCCAGGGCCGATGAACACTGAAGCTTTCTTT. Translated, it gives CASSTPGPMNTEAFF.

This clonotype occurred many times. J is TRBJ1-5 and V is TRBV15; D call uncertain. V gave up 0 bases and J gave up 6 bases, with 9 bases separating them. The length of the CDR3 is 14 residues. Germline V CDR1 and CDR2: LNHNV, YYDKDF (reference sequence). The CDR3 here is CATSRDDRAQPQHF. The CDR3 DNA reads TGTGCCACCAGCAGAGACGATAGGGCTCAGCCCCAGCATTTT.

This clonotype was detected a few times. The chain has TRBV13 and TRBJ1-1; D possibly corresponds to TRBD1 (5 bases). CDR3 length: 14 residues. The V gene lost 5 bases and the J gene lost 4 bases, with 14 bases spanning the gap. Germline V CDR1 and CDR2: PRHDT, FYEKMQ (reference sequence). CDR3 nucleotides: TGTGCCAGCAGCGACGGACACCTGAGCACTGAAGCTTTCTTT. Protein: CASSDGHLSTEAFF.

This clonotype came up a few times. The CDR3 loop is CASSLGLRSGVAKNIQYF. DNA for the CDR3: TGTGCCAGCAGCTTGGGACTCCGTAGTGGAGTAGCCAAAAACATTCAGTACTTC. The gene calls are TRBV5-6 and TRBJ2-4; no clear D gene. CDR3 length: 18 amino acids. Germline V CDR1 and CDR2: SGHDT, YYEEEE. The germline V and J ends were trimmed by 0 bases and 0 bases, with 16 bases remaining between them. The complete variable domain, with remaining parts taken from reference TRBV5-6 and TRBJ2-4, reads DAGVTQSPTHLIKTRGQQVTLRCSPKSGHDTVSWYQQALGQGPQFIFQYYEEEERQRGNFPDRFSGHQFPNYSSELNVNALLLGDSALYLCASSLGLRSGVAKNIQYFGAGTRLSVL.

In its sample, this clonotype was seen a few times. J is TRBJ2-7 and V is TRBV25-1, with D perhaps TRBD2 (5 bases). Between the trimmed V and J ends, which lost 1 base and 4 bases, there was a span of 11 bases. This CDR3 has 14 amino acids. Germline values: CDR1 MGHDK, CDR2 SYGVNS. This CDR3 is CASSESGNTYEQYF. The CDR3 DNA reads TGTGCCAGCAGTGAATCGGGGAACACGTACGAGCAGTACTTC.

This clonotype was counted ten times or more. The CDR3 DNA sequence: TGTGCCAGCAGTTTAAAGGGGAGAAACACTGAAGCTTTCTTT. Amino acid sequence: CASSLKGRNTEAFF. The chain links TRBV12-3 or TRBV12-4 to TRBJ1-1, with D perhaps TRBD1 (5 bases). CDR3 length: 14 amino acids. The germline V and J ends were trimmed by 2 bases and 2 bases, with 9 bases remaining between them.

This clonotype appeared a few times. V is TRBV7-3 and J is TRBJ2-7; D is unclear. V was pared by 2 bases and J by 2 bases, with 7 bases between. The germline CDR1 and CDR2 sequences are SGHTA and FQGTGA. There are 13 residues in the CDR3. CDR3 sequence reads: CASSLGNTYEQYF. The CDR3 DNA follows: TGTGCCAGCAGCTTAGGGAACACCTACGAGCAGTACTTC.

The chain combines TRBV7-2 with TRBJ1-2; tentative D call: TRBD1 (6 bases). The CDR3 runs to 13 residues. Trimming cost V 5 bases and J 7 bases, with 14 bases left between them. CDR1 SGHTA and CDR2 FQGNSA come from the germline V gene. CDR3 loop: CASSVRQVPGYTF. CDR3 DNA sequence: TGTGCCAGCAGCGTGAGACAGGTGCCTGGCTACACCTTC.

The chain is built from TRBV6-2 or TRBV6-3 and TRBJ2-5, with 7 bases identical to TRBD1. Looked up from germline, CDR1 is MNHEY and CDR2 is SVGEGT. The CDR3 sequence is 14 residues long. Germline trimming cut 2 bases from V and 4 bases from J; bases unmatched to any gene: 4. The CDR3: CASSYTGVTETQYF. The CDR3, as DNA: TGTGCCAGCAGTTACACAGGGGTCACAGAGACCCAGTACTTC.

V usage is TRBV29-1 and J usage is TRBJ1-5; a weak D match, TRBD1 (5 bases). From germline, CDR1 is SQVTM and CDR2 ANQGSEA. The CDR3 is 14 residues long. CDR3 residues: CRAWEGRENQPQHF. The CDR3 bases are TGCAGGGCCTGGGAGGGGCGGGAAAATCAGCCCCAGCATTTT.

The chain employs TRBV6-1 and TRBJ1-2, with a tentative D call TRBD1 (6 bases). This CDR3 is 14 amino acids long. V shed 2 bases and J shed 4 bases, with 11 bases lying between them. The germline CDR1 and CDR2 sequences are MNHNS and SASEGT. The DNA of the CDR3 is TGTGCCAGCAGTGAAAACAGGGTAGCCTATGGCTACACCTTC. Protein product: CASSENRVAYGYTF.

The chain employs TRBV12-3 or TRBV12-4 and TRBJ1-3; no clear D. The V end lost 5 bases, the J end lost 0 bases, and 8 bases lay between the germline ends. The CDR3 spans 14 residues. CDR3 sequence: CASSLQSSGNTIYF. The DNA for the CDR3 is TGTGCCAGCAGTCTACAAAGCTCTGGAAACACCATATATTTT.

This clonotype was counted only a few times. The CDR3 nucleotides read TGTGCCAGTAGTTCCCGGACCTCCCAGCCCCAGCATTTT. Its protein product is CASSSRTSQPQHF. This chain uses TRBV19 with TRBJ1-5; D gene unclear. The ends were cut back, 5 bases at V and 7 bases at J, with 12 bases in the middle. This CDR3 has 13 amino acids. In germline, CDR1 is LNHDA, CDR2 SQIVND (reference sequence).

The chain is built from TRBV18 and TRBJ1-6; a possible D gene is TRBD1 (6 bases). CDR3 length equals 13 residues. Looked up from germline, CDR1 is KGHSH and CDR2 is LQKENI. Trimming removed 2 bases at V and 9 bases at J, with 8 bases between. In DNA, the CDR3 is TGTGCCAGCTCACCAGGGGGCAGTTCACCCCTCCACTTT. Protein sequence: CASSPGGSSPLHF.

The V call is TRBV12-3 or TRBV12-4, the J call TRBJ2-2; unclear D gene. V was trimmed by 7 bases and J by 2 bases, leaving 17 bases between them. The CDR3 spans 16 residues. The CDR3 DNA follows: TGTGCCAGCACCCGCCTCACCCGATTTAACACCGGGGAGCTGTTTTTT. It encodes CASTRLTRFNTGELFF.

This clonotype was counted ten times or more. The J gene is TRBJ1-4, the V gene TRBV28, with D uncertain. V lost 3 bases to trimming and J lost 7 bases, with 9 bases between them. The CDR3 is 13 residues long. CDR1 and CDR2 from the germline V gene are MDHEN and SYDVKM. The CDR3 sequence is CASSFGGVEKLFF. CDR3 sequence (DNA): TGTGCCAGCAGTTTCGGAGGTGTTGAAAAACTGTTTTTT.

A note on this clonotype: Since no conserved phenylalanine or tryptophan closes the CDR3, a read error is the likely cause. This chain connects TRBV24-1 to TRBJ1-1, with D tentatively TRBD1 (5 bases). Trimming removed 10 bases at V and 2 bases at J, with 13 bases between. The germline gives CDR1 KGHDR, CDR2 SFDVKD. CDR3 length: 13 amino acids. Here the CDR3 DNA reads TGTGCCACTCGGCAGGGACCTAACACTGAAGCTTTCCTT. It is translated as CATRQGPNTEAFL.

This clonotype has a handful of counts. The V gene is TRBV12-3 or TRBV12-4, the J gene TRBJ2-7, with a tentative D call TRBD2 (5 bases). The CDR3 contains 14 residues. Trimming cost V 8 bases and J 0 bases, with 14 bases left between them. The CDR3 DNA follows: TGTGCCAGCTGCCCCGGAGGCAGCTCCTACGAGCAGTACTTC. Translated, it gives CASCPGGSSYEQYF.